These 20 T cell receptor beta chains share one sample of origin, sequenced in a study of blood T cell repertoires in COVID-19. The table came from immunoSEQ multiplex PCR; TCRdb's copy has only in-frame clones and leaves some out. The data show more than 200,000 clones, 79% seen once. The sample consisted of peripheral blood. The receptors were sampled from a woman between 40 and 55 years old with active or convalescent COVID-19.

The chain carries TRBV6-1 and TRBJ1-6, with TRBD1 as a possible D gene (5 bases). Trimming took 2 bases from V and 3 from J, leaving 8 bases between them. Germline CDR1 reads MNHNS; CDR2 reads SASEGT. The CDR3 is made up of 15 amino acids. The CDR3 reads CASSERGGYNSPLHF. The CDR3 DNA reads as TGTGCCAGCAGTGAACGGGGGGGCTATAATTCACCCCTCCACTTT.

The V and J genes are TRBV5-4 and TRBJ2-1; TRBD1 agrees at 7 bases. V shed 2 bases, J shed 4 bases, and the junction held 6 bases outside the gene matches. CDR3 length: 15 amino acids. The germline V gene encodes CDR1 SGHNT and CDR2 YYREEE (reference sequence). The chain's CDR3 is CASSFRGGGYNEQFF. The CDR3 DNA reads TGTGCCAGCAGCTTCCGAGGGGGCGGATACAATGAGCAGTTCTTC.

This rearrangement joins TRBV3-1 (or the pseudogene TRBV3-2) to TRBJ1-1; TRBD1 matches at 8 bases. The V and J ends lost 4 bases and 5 bases, in that order; junction bases with no gene match: 6. This CDR3 contains 14 residues. Germline V gene lookup returns CDR1 LGHDT and CDR2 YNNKEL (reference sequence). CDR3 residues: CASSRTGMRTEAFF. CDR3 nucleotides: TGTGCCAGCAGCCGGACAGGGATGAGGACTGAAGCTTTCTTT.

This clone has a single count. The chain recombines TRBV6-5 with TRBJ1-2, with D possibly TRBD1 on 6 matching bases. CDR1 is MNHEY and CDR2 is SVGAGI in the germline V gene. V lost 1 base to trimming and J lost 7 bases, with 10 bases between them. There are 13 residues in the CDR3. The CDR3 nucleotides are TGTGCCAGCAGTTACTTAGACAGGTTTGGCTACACCTTC. This encodes CASSYLDRFGYTF.

A single count supports this clone. This chain uses TRBV11-2 with TRBJ1-1, with D perhaps matching TRBD1 (5 bases). Trimming removed 3 bases from V and 7 bases from J, with 6 bases in between. The CDR3 covers 11 residues. CDR1 and CDR2 (germline): SGHAT, FQNNGV. CDR3 amino acids: CASSFGGEAFF. In DNA, the CDR3 is TGTGCCAGCAGCTTCGGGGGTGAAGCTTTCTTT.

The chain combines TRBV18 with TRBJ2-7; tentatively, D is TRBD1 (5 bases). Germline CDR1 and CDR2: KGHSH and LQKENI. The CDR3 loop spans 13 amino acids. Between the trimmed V and J ends, which lost 4 bases and 4 bases, there was a span of 11 bases. The CDR3 loop reads CASSQAGLYEQYF. CDR3 coding DNA: TGTGCCAGCTCACAGGCAGGGTTGTACGAGCAGTACTTC.

The chain has TRBV5-1 and TRBJ2-6, with D unresolved. This CDR3 has 14 amino acids. The V end lost 8 bases, the J end lost 0 bases, and 9 bases lay between the germline ends. The germline gives CDR1 SGHRS, CDR2 YFSETQ. CDR3 in DNA: TGCGCCAGTATGCAGTCCTCTGGGGCCAACGTCCTGACTTTC. Its protein product is CASMQSSGANVLTF.

In this sample, this clone turned up a few times. Other DNA sequences from this sample encode an identical CDR3 as well. This sequence joins TRBV10-1 and TRBJ1-1; D not certain. V shed 0 bases and J shed 2 bases, with 7 bases lying between them. Germline V gene lookup returns CDR1 WNHNN and CDR2 SYGVQD (reference sequence). CDR3 length: 14 residues. The CDR3 sequence: CASSESGRNTEAFF. Here the CDR3 DNA reads TGCGCCAGCAGTGAGTCTGGGAGAAACACTGAAGCTTTCTTT.

This chain uses TRBV6-2 or TRBV6-3 with TRBJ2-1; D unclear. There are 11 residues in the CDR3. The V gene lost 6 bases and the J gene lost 7 bases, with 7 bases spanning the gap. Germline V gene lookup returns CDR1 MNHEY and CDR2 SVGEGT. DNA for the CDR3: TGTGCCAGCAGCACGCAGAATGAGCAGTTCTTC. Residues: CASSTQNEQFF.

The chain is built from TRBV5-6 and TRBJ1-6; D is undetermined. The germline gives CDR1 SGHDT, CDR2 YYEEEE. The CDR3 runs 14 residues. V gave up 3 bases and J gave up 10 bases, with 14 bases separating them. CDR3: CASSSHTPHSPLHF. The CDR3 DNA sequence: TGTGCCAGCAGCTCTCACACCCCGCACTCACCCCTCCACTTT.

The rearrangement joins TRBV6-1 to TRBJ1-2; 7 positions match TRBD1. Germline loops: CDR1 MNHNS, CDR2 SASEGT. CDR3 length: 15 residues. The V gene end was trimmed by 1 base and the J gene end by 4 bases; junction bases not matched to a gene: 6. CDR3 in DNA: TGTGCCAGCAGTGAAGGCCCGGGACAGTCCTATGGCTACACCTTC. Translated, it gives CASSEGPGQSYGYTF.

The rearrangement links TRBV5-6 to TRBJ1-6; D uncertain. This CDR3 is built from 13 residues. V was pared by 6 bases and J by 3 bases, with 7 bases between. Germline V CDR1 and CDR2: SGHDT, YYEEEE. CDR3 sequence: CASKTSYNSPLHF. CDR3 DNA sequence: TGTGCCAGCAAAACAAGCTATAATTCACCCCTCCACTTT.

V usage is TRBV19 and J usage is TRBJ1-3; D is unclear. From germline, CDR1 is LNHDA and CDR2 SQIVND (reference sequence). The length of the CDR3 is 15 residues. Trimming stripped 2 bases from V and 2 bases from J, with 10 bases between. In DNA form, the CDR3 reads TGTGCCAGTAGTATAAACTCACCGGCTGGAAACACCATATATTTT. Encoded protein: CASSINSPAGNTIYF.

This chain uses TRBV10-2 with TRBJ1-1, with TRBD1 identical over 8 bases. The germline V gene encodes CDR1 WSHSY and CDR2 SAAADI. J was trimmed by 4 bases and V by 8 bases; bases with no gene match: 6. The CDR3 runs 13 residues. CDR3 sequence: CASSGTGRTEAFF. For the CDR3, the DNA is TGCGCCAGCTCCGGGACAGGTCGCACTGAAGCTTTCTTT.

V usage is TRBV18 and J usage is TRBJ1-1; possible D gene TRBD1, 6 bases. This CDR3 is built from 17 residues. The germline V and J ends were trimmed by 3 bases and 0 bases, with 17 bases remaining between them. Germline V gene sequence: CDR1 KGHSH, CDR2 LQKENI. CDR3 loop: CASSPSPGQKMNTEAFF. The DNA for the CDR3 is TGTGCCAGCTCACCTTCCCCCGGACAGAAGATGAACACTGAAGCTTTCTTT.

The chain recombines TRBV6-1 with TRBJ2-4, with D possibly being TRBD1 (5 bases). Germline V gene data show CDR1 as MNHNS and CDR2 as SASEGT. Deletions cut 1 base from V and 6 bases from J, with 7 bases between. CDR3 length: 13 amino acids. In nucleotides, the CDR3 is TGTGCCAGCAGTGAAGGACAGCTAAACATTCAGTACTTC. Protein sequence: CASSEGQLNIQYF.

This chain links TRBV29-1 with TRBJ2-1; D is ambiguous. CDR3 length equals 13 residues. Trimming pared 6 bases from V and 6 bases from J, leaving 15 bases between. Germline assignment: CDR1 SQVTM and CDR2 ANQGSEA. CDR3 bases: TGCAGCGTCCGCTCATTCGAGTCCAATGAGCAGTTCTTC. As protein: CSVRSFESNEQFF.

This chain links TRBV3-1 (or the pseudogene TRBV3-2) with TRBJ1-3; D not resolved. V gave up 3 bases and J gave up 4 bases, with 13 bases separating them. Germline lookup yields CDR1 LGHDT and CDR2 YNNKEL (reference sequence). The CDR3 sequence is 15 residues long. CDR3 coding DNA: TGTGCCAGCAGCCAGACCCTGAGACAAGGAAACACCATATATTTT. Translation gives CASSQTLRQGNTIYF.

This clone occurred once. The chain is built from TRBV7-9 and TRBJ1-1; maybe TRBD1 (5 bases). Trimming removed 0 bases at V and 8 bases at J, with 16 bases between. The germline V gene encodes CDR1 SEHNR and CDR2 FQNEAQ (reference sequence). The CDR3 has 15 amino acids. The DNA for the CDR3 is TGTGCCAGCAGCTTAGCGGGGCGCACCAAAGGGGAAGCTTTCTTT. Protein: CASSLAGRTKGEAFF.

The rearrangement joins TRBV19 to TRBJ2-1, with 10 bases fitting TRBD1. V shed 5 bases, J shed 6 bases, and the junction held 4 bases outside the gene matches. The CDR3 totals 14 residues. CDR1 and CDR2 from the germline V gene are LNHDA and SQIVND (reference sequence). CDR3 sequence (DNA): TGTGCCAGTAGTGACAGGGGGCTTTTCAATGAGCAGTTCTTC. The encoded protein is CASSDRGLFNEQFF.